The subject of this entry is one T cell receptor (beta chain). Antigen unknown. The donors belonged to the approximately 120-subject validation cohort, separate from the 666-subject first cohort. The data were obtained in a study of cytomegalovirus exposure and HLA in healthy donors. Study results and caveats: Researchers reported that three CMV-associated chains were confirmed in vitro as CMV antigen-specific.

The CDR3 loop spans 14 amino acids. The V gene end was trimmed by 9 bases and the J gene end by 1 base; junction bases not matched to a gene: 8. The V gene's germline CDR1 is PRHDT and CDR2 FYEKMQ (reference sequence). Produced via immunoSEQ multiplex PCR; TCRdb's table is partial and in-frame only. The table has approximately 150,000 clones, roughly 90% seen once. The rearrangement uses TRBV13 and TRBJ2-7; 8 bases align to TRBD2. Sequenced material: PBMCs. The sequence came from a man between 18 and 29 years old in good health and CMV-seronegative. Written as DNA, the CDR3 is TGTGCCAGTGCTCTGGGACTAGGTTCCTACGAGCAGTACTTC. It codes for CASALGLGSYEQYF.